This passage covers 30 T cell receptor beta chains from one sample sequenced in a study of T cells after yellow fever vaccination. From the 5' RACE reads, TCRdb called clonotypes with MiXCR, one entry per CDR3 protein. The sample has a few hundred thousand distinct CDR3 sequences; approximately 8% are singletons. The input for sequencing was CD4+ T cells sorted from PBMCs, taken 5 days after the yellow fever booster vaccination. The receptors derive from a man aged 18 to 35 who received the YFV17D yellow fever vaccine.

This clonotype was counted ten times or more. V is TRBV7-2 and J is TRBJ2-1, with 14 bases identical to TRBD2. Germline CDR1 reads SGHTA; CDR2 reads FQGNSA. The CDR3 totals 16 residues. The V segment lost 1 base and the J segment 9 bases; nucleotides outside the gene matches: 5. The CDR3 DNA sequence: TGTGCCAGCAGCTTAGATGGACTAGCGGGGGGCAGTGAGCAGTTCTTC. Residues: CASSLDGLAGGSEQFF.

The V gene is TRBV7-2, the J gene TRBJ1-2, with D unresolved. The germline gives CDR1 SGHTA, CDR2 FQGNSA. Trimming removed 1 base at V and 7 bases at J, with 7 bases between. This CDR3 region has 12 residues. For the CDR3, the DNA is TGTGCCAGCAGCTTAGTAGGGTTTGGCTACACCTTC. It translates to CASSLVGFGYTF.

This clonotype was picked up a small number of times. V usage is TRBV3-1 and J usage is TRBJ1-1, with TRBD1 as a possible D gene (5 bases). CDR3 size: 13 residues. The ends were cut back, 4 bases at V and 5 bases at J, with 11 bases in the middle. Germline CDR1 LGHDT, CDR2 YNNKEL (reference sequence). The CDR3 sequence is CASSRISGTEAFF. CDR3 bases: TGTGCCAGCAGCCGCATCTCAGGGACTGAAGCTTTCTTT.

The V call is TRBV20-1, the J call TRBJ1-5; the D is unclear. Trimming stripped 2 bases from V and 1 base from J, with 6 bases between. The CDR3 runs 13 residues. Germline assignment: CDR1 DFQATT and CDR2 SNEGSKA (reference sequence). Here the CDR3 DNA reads TGCAGTGCTAGACGCAGGAGCAATCAGCCCCAGCATTTT. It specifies CSARRRSNQPQHF.

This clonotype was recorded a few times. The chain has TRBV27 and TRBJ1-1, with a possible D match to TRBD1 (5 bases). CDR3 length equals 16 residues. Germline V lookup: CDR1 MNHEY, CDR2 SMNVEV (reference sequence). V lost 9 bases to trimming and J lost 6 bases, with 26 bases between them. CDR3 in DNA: TGTGCCAGTGGGAGAGCTGGGACCGCCCATGGTCCTGAAGCTTTCTTT. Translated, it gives CASGRAGTAHGPEAFF.

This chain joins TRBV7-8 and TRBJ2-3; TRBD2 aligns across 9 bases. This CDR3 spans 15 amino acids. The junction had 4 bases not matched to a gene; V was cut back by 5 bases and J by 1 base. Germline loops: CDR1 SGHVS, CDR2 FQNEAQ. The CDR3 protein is CASSLRTSGTDTQYF. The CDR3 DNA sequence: TGTGCCAGCAGCCTTAGGACTAGCGGCACAGATACGCAGTATTTT.

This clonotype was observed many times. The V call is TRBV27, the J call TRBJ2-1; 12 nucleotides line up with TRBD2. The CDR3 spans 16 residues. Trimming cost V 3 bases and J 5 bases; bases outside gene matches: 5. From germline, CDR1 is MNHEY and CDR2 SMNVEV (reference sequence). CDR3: CASSFGLAGRHNEQFF. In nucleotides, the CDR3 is TGTGCCAGCAGTTTCGGACTAGCGGGGAGACACAATGAGCAGTTCTTC.

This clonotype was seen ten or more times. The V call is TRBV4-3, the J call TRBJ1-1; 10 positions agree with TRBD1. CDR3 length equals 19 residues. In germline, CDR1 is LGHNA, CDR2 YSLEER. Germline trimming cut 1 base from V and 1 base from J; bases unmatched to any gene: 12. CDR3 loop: CASSQVGQGSPIGNTEAFF. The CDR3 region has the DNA TGCGCCAGCAGCCAAGTGGGACAGGGGTCACCAATCGGGAACACTGAAGCTTTCTTT.

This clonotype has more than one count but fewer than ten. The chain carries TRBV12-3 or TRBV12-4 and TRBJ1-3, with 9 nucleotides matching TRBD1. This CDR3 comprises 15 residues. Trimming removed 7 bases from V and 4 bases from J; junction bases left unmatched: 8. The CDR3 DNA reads TGTGCCAGCAACCGGGACAGGGCGCAGGGAAACACCATATATTTT. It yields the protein CASNRDRAQGNTIYF.

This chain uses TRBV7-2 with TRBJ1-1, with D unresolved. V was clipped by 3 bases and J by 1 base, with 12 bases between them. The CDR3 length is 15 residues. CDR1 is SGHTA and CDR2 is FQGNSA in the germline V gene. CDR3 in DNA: TGTGCCAGCAGCTTCGGGGAGGTCTCGAACACTGAAGCTTTCTTT. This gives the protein CASSFGEVSNTEAFF.

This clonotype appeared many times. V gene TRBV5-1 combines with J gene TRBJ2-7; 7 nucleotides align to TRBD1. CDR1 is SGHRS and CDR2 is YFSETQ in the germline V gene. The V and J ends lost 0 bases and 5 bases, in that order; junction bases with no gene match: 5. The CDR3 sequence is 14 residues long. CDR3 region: CASSLEGAGNEQYV. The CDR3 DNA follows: TGCGCCAGCAGCTTGGAGGGGGCAGGAAACGAGCAGTACGTC.

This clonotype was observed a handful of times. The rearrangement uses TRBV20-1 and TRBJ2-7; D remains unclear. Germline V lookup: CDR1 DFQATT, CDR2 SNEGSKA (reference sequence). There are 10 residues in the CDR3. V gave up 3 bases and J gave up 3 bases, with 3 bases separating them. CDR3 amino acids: CSASSYEQYV. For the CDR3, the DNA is TGCAGTGCTAGCAGCTACGAGCAGTACGTC.

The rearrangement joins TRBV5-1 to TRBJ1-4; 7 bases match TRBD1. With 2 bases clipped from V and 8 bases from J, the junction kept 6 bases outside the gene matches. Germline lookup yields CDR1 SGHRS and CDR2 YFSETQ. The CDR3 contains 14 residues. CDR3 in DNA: TGCGCCAGCAGCTTTAGCAGGGGGGACGAAAAACTGTTTTTT. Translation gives CASSFSRGDEKLFF.

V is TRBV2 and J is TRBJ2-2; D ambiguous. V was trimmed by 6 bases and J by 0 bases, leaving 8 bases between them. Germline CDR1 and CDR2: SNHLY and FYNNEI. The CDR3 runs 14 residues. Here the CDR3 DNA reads TGTGCCAGCAGACCAGAATCGAACACCGGGGAGCTGTTTTTT. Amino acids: CASRPESNTGELFF.

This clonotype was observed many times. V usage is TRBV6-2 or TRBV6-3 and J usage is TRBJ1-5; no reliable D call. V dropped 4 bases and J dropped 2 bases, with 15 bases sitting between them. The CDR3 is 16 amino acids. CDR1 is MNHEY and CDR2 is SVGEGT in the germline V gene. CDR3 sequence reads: CASSSQRHWGNQPQHF. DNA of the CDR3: TGTGCCAGCAGTTCTCAGCGCCACTGGGGCAATCAGCCCCAGCATTTT.

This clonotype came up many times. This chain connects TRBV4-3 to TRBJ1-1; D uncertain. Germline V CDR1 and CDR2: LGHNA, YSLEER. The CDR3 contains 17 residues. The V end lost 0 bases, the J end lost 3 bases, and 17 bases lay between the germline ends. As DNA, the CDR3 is TGCGCCAGCAGCCAAGATCGGGCGGCCTCTACCCACACTGAAGCTTTCTTT. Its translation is CASSQDRAASTHTEAFF.

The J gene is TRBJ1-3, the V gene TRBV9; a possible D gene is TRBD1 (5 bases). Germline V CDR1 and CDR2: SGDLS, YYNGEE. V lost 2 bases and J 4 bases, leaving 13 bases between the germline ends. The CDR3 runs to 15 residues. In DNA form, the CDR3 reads TGTGCCAGCAGCGTGAGGGGCTTCTGGGGAAACACCATATATTTT. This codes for CASSVRGFWGNTIYF.

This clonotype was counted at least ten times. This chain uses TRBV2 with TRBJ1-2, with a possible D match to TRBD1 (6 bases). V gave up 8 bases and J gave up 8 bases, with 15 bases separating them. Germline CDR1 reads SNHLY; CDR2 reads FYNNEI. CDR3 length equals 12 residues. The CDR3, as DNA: TGTGCCAGCGGTGGGTCAGGGGAGGGCTACACCTTC. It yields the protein CASGGSGEGYTF. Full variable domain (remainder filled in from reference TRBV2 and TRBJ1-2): EPEVTQTPSHQVTQMGQEVILRCVPISNHLYFYWYRQILGQKVEFLVSFYNNEISEKSEIFDDQFSVERPDGSNFTLKIRSTKLEDSAMYFCASGGSGEGYTFGSGTRLTVV.

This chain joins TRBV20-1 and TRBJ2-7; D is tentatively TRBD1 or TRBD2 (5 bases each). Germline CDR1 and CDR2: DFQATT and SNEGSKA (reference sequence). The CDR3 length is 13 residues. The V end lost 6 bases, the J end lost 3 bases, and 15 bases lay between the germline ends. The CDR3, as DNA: TGCAGTGCCCTACCTCAGGGAGTCTACGAGCAGTACTTC. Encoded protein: CSALPQGVYEQYF.

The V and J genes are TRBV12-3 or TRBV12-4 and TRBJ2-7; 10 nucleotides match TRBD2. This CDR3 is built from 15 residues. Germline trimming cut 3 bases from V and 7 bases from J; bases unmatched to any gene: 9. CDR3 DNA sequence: TGTGCCAGCAGTTTGGTAGCGGGGGGTCCCGCAGAGCAGTACTTC. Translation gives CASSLVAGGPAEQYF.

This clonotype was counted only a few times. The CDR3 spells CSVRDVPGTEAFF. The CDR3 nucleotides read TGCAGCGTAAGGGACGTCCCGGGCACTGAAGCTTTCTTT. The chain is built from TRBV29-1 and TRBJ1-1; D may be TRBD1 (5 bases). CDR1 SQVTM and CDR2 ANQGSEA come from the germline V gene. The CDR3 has 13 residues. Between the trimmed V and J ends, which lost 6 bases and 4 bases, there was a span of 15 bases.

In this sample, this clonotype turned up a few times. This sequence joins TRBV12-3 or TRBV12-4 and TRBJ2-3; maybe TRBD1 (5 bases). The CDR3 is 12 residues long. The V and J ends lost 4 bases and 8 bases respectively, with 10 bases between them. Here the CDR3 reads CASSSLRGTQYF. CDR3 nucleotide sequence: TGTGCCAGCAGTTCGCTTAGGGGTACGCAGTATTTT.

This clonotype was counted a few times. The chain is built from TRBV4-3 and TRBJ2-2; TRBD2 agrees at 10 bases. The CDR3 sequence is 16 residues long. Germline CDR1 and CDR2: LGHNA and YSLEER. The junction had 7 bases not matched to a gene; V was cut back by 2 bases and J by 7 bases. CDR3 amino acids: CASSQRLAGEYGELFF. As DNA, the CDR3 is TGCGCCAGCAGCCAACGGCTAGCGGGGGAGTACGGGGAGCTGTTTTTT.

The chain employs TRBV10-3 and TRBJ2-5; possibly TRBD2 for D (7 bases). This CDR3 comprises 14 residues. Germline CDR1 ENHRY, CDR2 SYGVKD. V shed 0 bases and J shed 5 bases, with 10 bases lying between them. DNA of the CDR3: TGTGCCATCAGTGAGTCACGGGGGGCCGAGACCCAGTACTTC. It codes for CAISESRGAETQYF.

Here the CDR3 DNA reads TGTGCCAGCAGTTACGGACAGGGATTTTACAATGAGCAGTTCTTC. Translating it yields CASSYGQGFYNEQFF. The chain joins TRBV6-5 to TRBJ2-1; TRBD1 matches 8 bases. The CDR3 consists of 15 residues. J lost 4 bases, V lost 2 bases, and 4 bases had no gene match. From germline, CDR1 is MNHEY and CDR2 SVGAGI.

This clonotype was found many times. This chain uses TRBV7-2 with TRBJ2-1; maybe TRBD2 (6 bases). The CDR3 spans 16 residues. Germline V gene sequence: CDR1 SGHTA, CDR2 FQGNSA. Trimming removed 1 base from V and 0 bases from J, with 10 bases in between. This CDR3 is CASSLVAAGSYNEQFF. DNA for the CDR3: TGTGCCAGCAGCTTAGTAGCAGCGGGCTCCTACAATGAGCAGTTCTTC.

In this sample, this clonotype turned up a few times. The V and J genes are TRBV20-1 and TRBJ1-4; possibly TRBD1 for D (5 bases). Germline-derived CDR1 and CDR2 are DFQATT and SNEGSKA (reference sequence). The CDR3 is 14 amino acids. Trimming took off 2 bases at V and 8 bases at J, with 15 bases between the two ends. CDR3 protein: CSARPGSRQEKLFF. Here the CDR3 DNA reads TGCAGTGCTAGACCAGGGAGCCGCCAGGAAAAACTGTTTTTT.

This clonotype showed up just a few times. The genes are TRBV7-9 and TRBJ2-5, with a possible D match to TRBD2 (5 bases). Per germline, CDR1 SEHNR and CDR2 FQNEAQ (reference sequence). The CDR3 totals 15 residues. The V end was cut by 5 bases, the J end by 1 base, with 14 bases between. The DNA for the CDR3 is TGTGCCAGCAGCCACGACGGAGGCCTCCAAGAGACCCAGTACTTC. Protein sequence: CASSHDGGLQETQYF.

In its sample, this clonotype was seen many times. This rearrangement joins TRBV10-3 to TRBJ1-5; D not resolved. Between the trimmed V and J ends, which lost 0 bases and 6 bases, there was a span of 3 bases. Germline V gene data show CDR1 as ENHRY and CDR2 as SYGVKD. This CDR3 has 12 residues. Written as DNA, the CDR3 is TGTGCCATCAGTGAGTCGAGTCAGCCCCAGCATTTT. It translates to CAISESSQPQHF.

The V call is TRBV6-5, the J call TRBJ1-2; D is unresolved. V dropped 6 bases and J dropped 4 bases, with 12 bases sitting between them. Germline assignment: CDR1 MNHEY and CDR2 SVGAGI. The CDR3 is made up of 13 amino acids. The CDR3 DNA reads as TGTGCCAGCAGCCAACTGACGGGCTATGGCTACACCTTC. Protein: CASSQLTGYGYTF.